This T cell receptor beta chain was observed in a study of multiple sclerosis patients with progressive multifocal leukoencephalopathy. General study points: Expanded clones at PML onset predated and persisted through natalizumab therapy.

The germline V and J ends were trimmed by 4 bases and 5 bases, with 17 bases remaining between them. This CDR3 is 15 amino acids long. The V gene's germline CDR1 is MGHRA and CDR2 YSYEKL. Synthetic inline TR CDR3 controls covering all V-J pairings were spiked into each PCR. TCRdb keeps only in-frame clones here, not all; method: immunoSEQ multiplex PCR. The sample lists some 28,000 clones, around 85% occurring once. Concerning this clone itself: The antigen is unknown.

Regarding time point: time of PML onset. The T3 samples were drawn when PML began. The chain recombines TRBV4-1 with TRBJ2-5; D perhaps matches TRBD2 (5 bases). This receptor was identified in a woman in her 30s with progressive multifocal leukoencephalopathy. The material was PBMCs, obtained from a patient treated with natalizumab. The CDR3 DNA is TGCGCCAGCAGCCCCACCTTAGAGGGATACGAGACCCAGTACTTC. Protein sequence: CASSPTLEGYETQYF.